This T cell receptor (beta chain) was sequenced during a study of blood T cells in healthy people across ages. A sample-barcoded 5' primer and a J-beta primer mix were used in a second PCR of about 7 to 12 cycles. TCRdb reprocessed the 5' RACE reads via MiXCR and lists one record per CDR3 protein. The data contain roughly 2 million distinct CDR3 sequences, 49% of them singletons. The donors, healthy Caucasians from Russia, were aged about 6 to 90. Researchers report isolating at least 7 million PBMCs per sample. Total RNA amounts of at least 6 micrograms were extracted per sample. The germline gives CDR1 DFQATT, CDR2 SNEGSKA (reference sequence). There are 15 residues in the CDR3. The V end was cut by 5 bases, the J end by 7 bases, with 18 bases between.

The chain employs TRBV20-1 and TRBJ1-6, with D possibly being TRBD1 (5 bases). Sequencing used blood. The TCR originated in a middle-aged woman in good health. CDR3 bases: TGCAGTGCTCGGGACCCTTTCTCAGGGAATTCACCCCTCCACTTT. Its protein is CSARDPFSGNSPLHF.